The 15 T cell receptor beta chains reported below all come from one sample, sequenced in a study of blood T cell repertoires in COVID-19 (dated by TCRdb to 2020 to 2022). Libraries were built with the immunoSEQ multiplex PCR assay. Held by TCRdb, this immuneACCESS table contains in-frame sequences only and omits some clones. Under half of the omission traces to an unresolved V gene where checked; the cause of the rest is unknown. For this sample there are approximately 360,000 clones; over 75% appear just once. 1.5% to 2% of the sample goes to the ten largest clones. The specimen was PBMCs or T cells enriched from blood (not recorded which). The receptors stem from a man aged 40-49 years in a cohort exposed to, infected with or recovered from COVID-19 (not recorded which).

The rearrangement joins TRBV4-1 to TRBJ1-5; 9 bases are a match to TRBD1. The V gene's germline CDR1 is MGHRA and CDR2 YSYEKL. V lost 0 bases to trimming and J lost 5 bases; unmatched junction nucleotides: 14. The CDR3 contains 19 residues. CDR3 sequence (DNA): TGCGCCAGCAGCCAAGATATGTCCGGGACAGGGTCTTTGGATCAGCCCCAGCATTTT. This encodes CASSQDMSGTGSLDQPQHF.

This clone was detected only a few times. This chain uses TRBV6-5 with TRBJ2-7, with D possibly matching TRBD2 (6 bases). CDR3 length equals 13 residues. Germline V gene sequence: CDR1 MNHEY, CDR2 SVGAGI. V dropped 7 bases and J dropped 6 bases, with 16 bases sitting between them. The CDR3 sequence: CASIYAGKGEQYF. CDR3 nucleotide sequence: TGTGCCAGCATTTATGCGGGAAAGGGCGAGCAGTACTTC.

The rearrangement uses TRBV4-2 and TRBJ1-4, with 9 positions matching TRBD1. The CDR3 has 15 residues. Trimming cost V 0 bases and J 8 bases; bases outside gene matches: 4. Germline V CDR1 and CDR2: LGHNA, YNFKEQ. CDR3 sequence: CASSQEWTGDEKLFF. CDR3 DNA sequence: TGTGCCAGCAGCCAAGAATGGACAGGGGACGAAAAACTGTTTTTT.

The chain joins TRBV30 to TRBJ1-5, with 12 bases matching TRBD1. The CDR3 has 18 residues. Germline values: CDR1 GTSNPN, CDR2 SVGIG (reference sequence). V was clipped by 2 bases and J by 6 bases; unmatched bases: 14. The CDR3 loop reads CAWSPSRGQGALGQPQHF. The CDR3 DNA sequence: TGTGCCTGGAGTCCATCGAGGGGACAGGGGGCGCTTGGTCAGCCCCAGCATTTT.

This clone has just one count. The chain employs TRBV18 and TRBJ2-1; D possibly corresponds to TRBD1 (5 bases). V was clipped by 6 bases and J by 0 bases, with 9 bases between them. CDR1 and CDR2 (germline): KGHSH, LQKENI. The CDR3 loop spans 14 amino acids. As DNA, the CDR3 is TGTGCCAGCTCCCCTCAGGGCTCCTACAATGAGCAGTTCTTC. Residues: CASSPQGSYNEQFF.

The chain links TRBV3-1 (or the pseudogene TRBV3-2) to TRBJ2-5; TRBD2 matches 13 bases. Germline CDR1 LGHDT, CDR2 YNNKEL (reference sequence). CDR3 length: 16 amino acids. With V trimmed by 0 bases and J by 9 bases, 7 bases remained unmatched. The CDR3 DNA reads TGTGCCAGCAGCCAAGACGTGACTAGCGGGAGGATGGCCCAGTACTTC. Translation: CASSQDVTSGRMAQYF.

As DNA, the CDR3 is TGTGCCAGCAGCACCGAGCGGGAGTCCTACGAGCAGTACTTC. Translation: CASSTERESYEQYF. This chain links TRBV21-1 with TRBJ2-7; TRBD2 reflects the table's D call only, with no check against the DNA. TRBV21-1 is recorded as a pseudogene. The CDR3 totals 14 residues.

V gene TRBV9 combines with J gene TRBJ2-5, with a possible D match to TRBD2 (5 bases). Trimming pared 0 bases from V and 1 base from J, leaving 10 bases between. The CDR3 runs to 15 residues. Germline CDR1 is SGDLS and CDR2 is YYNGEE. CDR3 DNA: TGTGCCAGCAGCGTAGGGATAGCGAGCCAAGAGACCCAGTACTTC. Encoded protein: CASSVGIASQETQYF. Using reference TRBV9 and TRBJ2-5 for the parts outside the CDR3, the full variable domain is DSGVTQTPKHLITATGQRVTLRCSPRSGDLSVYWYQQSLDQGLQFLIQYYNGEERAKGNILERFSAQQFPDLHSELNLSSLELGDSALYFCASSVGIASQETQYFGPGTRLLVL.

In its sample, this clone was seen once. The rearrangement links TRBV10-3 to TRBJ2-3; 9 nucleotides agree with TRBD2. Germline values: CDR1 ENHRY, CDR2 SYGVKD. V shed 8 bases, J shed 4 bases, and the junction held 7 bases outside the gene matches. The CDR3 runs to 14 residues. The CDR3 protein is CAILAGAGADTQYF. Written as DNA, the CDR3 is TGTGCCATCTTAGCGGGGGCAGGGGCAGATACGCAGTATTTT.

This chain uses TRBV7-9 with TRBJ2-7; weak D call: TRBD2 (7 bases). Trimming took 2 bases from V and 2 from J, leaving 10 bases between them. The CDR3 is 14 residues long. Germline V gene lookup returns CDR1 SEHNR and CDR2 FQNEAQ (reference sequence). In DNA, the CDR3 is TGTGCCAGCAGCTTAAGGGGGGGCACCTACGAGCAGTACTTC. Translated, it gives CASSLRGGTYEQYF.

The chain has TRBV28 and TRBJ1-2, with 9 bases fitting TRBD1. V was clipped by 6 bases and J by 8 bases; unmatched bases: 4. This CDR3 spans 12 amino acids. Germline CDR1 and CDR2: MDHEN and SYDVKM. In nucleotides, the CDR3 is TGTGCCAGCAGACCGGGACAGGGCGGCTACACCTTC. This sequence encodes CASRPGQGGYTF.

This clone was counted a few times. This chain uses TRBV23-1 with TRBJ1-1; possibly TRBD1 for D (6 bases). TRBV23-1 is marked as an open reading frame, function uncertain. This CDR3 region has 13 residues. The V end was cut by 2 bases, the J end by 6 bases, with 10 bases between. The CDR3 spells CASSQDGQPEAFF. The CDR3 bases are TGCGCCAGCAGTCAAGATGGACAGCCTGAAGCTTTCTTT.

The chain couples TRBV10-3 to TRBJ1-3; no clear D gene. The germline CDR1 and CDR2 sequences are ENHRY and SYGVKD. This CDR3 contains 11 residues. V was shortened by 5 bases and J by 8 bases, with 7 bases between the two germline ends. The chain's CDR3 is CAISQRDTIYF. For the CDR3, the DNA is TGTGCCATCAGTCAGCGGGACACCATATATTTT.

The V call is TRBV7-2, the J call TRBJ1-5; 8 nucleotides agree with TRBD1. Germline lookup yields CDR1 SGHTA and CDR2 FQGNSA. The trim removed 8 bases at V and 6 bases at J, leaving 6 bases unmatched. The CDR3 sequence is 13 residues long. Written as DNA, the CDR3 is TGTGCCAGCGGCGGACAGGGCTCTCAGCCCCAGCATTTT. Translation gives CASGGQGSQPQHF.

The J gene is TRBJ1-1, the V gene TRBV30; tentative D call: TRBD1 (6 bases). This CDR3 contains 14 residues. Trimming shortened V by 3 bases and J by 1 base, and 12 bases separated the two germline ends. Per germline, CDR1 GTSNPN and CDR2 SVGIG (reference sequence). CDR3 region: CAWSGLGANTEAFF. The DNA for the CDR3 is TGTGCCTGGAGCGGCCTGGGGGCGAACACTGAAGCTTTCTTT.